The clone carrying this T cell receptor beta chain has a single count. Its antigen is unidentified. The record originates from a study of identifying expanded T cells in peripheral blood. General study points: Roughly two-week clone count variance significantly increased as total template count grew.

Healthy donors had no documented immune events, such as infections, while sampled. Using immunoSEQ multiplex PCR, the repertoire was profiled, and TCRdb retains in-frame clones only, with some absent. This sample yields 100,000 to 150,000 clones, of which approximately 86% are seen a single time; less than 10% belongs to the top ten. Trimming removed 7 bases from V and 5 bases from J; junction bases left unmatched: 7. Germline V gene sequence: CDR1 MNHNS, CDR2 SASEGT. The length of the CDR3 is 14 residues. The sequenced sample was blood. The clonotype was recovered from a person between 18 and 75 years old in good health. The J gene is TRBJ2-3, the V gene TRBV6-1; TRBD2 matches 9 bases. Written as DNA, the CDR3 is TGTGCCAGCACCATTAGCGGGAGTGGAGATACGCAGTATTTT. Translating gives CASTISGSGDTQYF.